The 11 T cell receptor beta chains presented below share a single source sample, sequenced in a study of T cells in tuberculosis. The data were produced by immunoSEQ multiplex PCR, yet TCRdb's version contains in-frame clones alone and is incomplete. The sample holds fewer than 11,000 clones, about 93% seen once. Sequencing was done on a sample of PBMCs. The receptors derive from an adult with tuberculosis.

V is TRBV27 and J is TRBJ1-5, with 9 nucleotides matching TRBD1. Germline trimming cut 2 bases from V and 7 bases from J; bases unmatched to any gene: 3. Germline V gives CDR1 MNHEY, CDR2 SMNVEV (reference sequence). CDR3 length: 14 residues. The CDR3, as DNA: TGTGCCAGCAGTTTAGGGACAGGGTTACAGCCCCAGCATTTT. It encodes CASSLGTGLQPQHF.

The gene calls are TRBV21-1 and TRBJ2-7; the table's D call, TRBD1, has no DNA check behind it. TRBV21-1 is designated a pseudogene. The CDR3 is made up of 16 amino acids. The CDR3 bases are TGTGCCAGCAGCAAAGAAGGGGTCAGAATTTCCTACGAGCAGTACTTC. It translates to CASSKEGVRISYEQYF.

The chain is built from TRBV9 and TRBJ1-3, with D hard to call. V shed 4 bases and J shed 4 bases, with 15 bases lying between them. CDR3 length: 15 amino acids. Germline V CDR1 and CDR2: SGDLS, YYNGEE. The CDR3 bases are TGTGCCAGCAGCCCCGGTGCCGCGGAGGGAAACACCATATATTTT. As protein: CASSPGAAEGNTIYF. Together with reference TRBV9 and TRBJ1-3, the CDR3 gives the full variable domain: DSGVTQTPKHLITATGQRVTLRCSPRSGDLSVYWYQQSLDQGLQFLIQYYNGEERAKGNILERFSAQQFPDLHSELNLSSLELGDSALYFCASSPGAAEGNTIYFGEGSWLTVV.

The V call is TRBV10-2, the J call TRBJ2-3, with a tentative D call TRBD2 (7 bases). The CDR3 spans 15 residues. Germline V gives CDR1 WSHSY, CDR2 SAAADI. Trimming cost V 3 bases and J 4 bases, with 14 bases left between them. CDR3 bases: TGCGCCAGCAGTGATAGGGGGGAGGGGGCAGATACGCAGTATTTT. This encodes CASSDRGEGADTQYF.

The chain joins TRBV7-9 to TRBJ2-7, with D maybe TRBD1 (6 bases). Germline values: CDR1 SEHNR, CDR2 FQNEAQ (reference sequence). The CDR3 consists of 15 residues. V lost 5 bases, J lost 7 bases, and 21 bases lay in between. Here the CDR3 DNA reads TGTGCCAGCAGCAAGCGGACAGTGGCTTTACCGGAGCAGTACTTC. Translating gives CASSKRTVALPEQYF.

In its sample, this clone was seen once. V gene TRBV13 combines with J gene TRBJ2-5, with 8 bases that match TRBD2. The CDR3 is 14 residues long. Germline CDR1 and CDR2: PRHDT and FYEKMQ (reference sequence). The ends lost 2 bases at V and 5 bases at J; junction bases unmatched: 4. CDR3: CASSLRGLGETQYF. CDR3 nucleotide sequence: TGTGCCAGCAGCTTACGGGGACTAGGGGAGACCCAGTACTTC.

The rearrangement links TRBV5-1 to TRBJ1-2, with a weak D call TRBD1 (5 bases). Germline loops: CDR1 SGHRS, CDR2 YFSETQ. Trimming shortened V by 4 bases and J by 4 bases, and 14 bases separated the two germline ends. The CDR3 runs to 14 residues. The CDR3 loop reads CASSELDSLYGYTF. The CDR3 nucleotides read TGCGCCAGCAGCGAACTCGACAGCCTCTATGGCTACACCTTC.

The chain couples TRBV5-1 to TRBJ2-7, with a tentative D call TRBD2 (6 bases). V was cut by 7 bases and J by 5 bases, with 19 bases left in between. Per the germline V gene, CDR1 is SGHRS and CDR2 is YFSETQ. The CDR3 spans 14 residues. Written as DNA, the CDR3 is TGCGCCAGCCGTAGTTGGCCGGGGGTCGACGAGCAGTACTTC. It translates to CASRSWPGVDEQYF.

This chain links TRBV5-1 with TRBJ2-3, with 10 bases matching TRBD2. CDR1 is SGHRS and CDR2 is YFSETQ in the germline V gene. Losses at the gene ends were 4 bases for V and 0 bases for J; bases not matched to a gene: 5. This CDR3 is built from 16 residues. CDR3 sequence: CASSLTSGVSTDTQYF. In DNA form, the CDR3 reads TGCGCCAGCAGCCTCACTAGCGGGGTTAGCACAGATACGCAGTATTTT.

The V and J genes are TRBV9 and TRBJ1-4; D remains ambiguous. From germline, CDR1 is SGDLS and CDR2 YYNGEE. CDR3 length: 13 amino acids. V was trimmed by 4 bases and J by 4 bases, leaving 8 bases between them. The CDR3 loop reads CASSLNSNEKLFF. In DNA form, the CDR3 reads TGTGCCAGCAGCCTCAACAGTAATGAAAAACTGTTTTTT.

The rearrangement uses TRBV2 and TRBJ2-3, with D unresolved. This CDR3 is 12 amino acids long. V lost 4 bases, J lost 7 bases, and 9 bases lay in between. Germline assignment: CDR1 SNHLY and CDR2 FYNNEI. CDR3 region: CASSVVSNTQYF. CDR3 nucleotide sequence: TGTGCCAGCAGTGTAGTTAGTAATACGCAGTATTTT.